This T cell receptor (beta chain) was identified during a study of graft-versus-host responses after intestinal transplantation. Findings and caveats of the study: Early post-transplant HvG declines were associated with peak circulating GvH clone levels.

Using immunoSEQ multiplex PCR, the repertoire was profiled, and TCRdb retains in-frame clones only, with some absent. The sample lists about 19,000 clones, around nine tenths seen once, with roughly 51% in the top ten. With regard to this clone: Its matching antigen is unknown.

The receptor's source is a human patient who received an intestinal transplant, so some T cells may come from the graft donor. This sample comprised bone marrow, obtained around 130 days after transplant.

CDR3 sequence: CASSGRQGEETQYF. CDR3 bases: TGTGCCAGCAGTGGGCGGCAGGGGGAAGAGACCCAGTACTTC. This chain joins TRBV2 and TRBJ2-5; TRBD1 aligns across 7 bases. Germline V lookup: CDR1 SNHLY, CDR2 FYNNEI. The CDR3 spans 14 residues. V dropped 4 bases and J dropped 3; count of bases not matched to a gene: 5.